This T cell receptor (beta chain) came from a study of blood T cells in healthy people across ages. V dropped 3 bases and J dropped 5 bases, with 5 bases sitting between them. Germline V gene sequence: CDR1 ENHRY, CDR2 SYGVKD. This CDR3 has 13 residues. As concerns this clonotype: Its antigen is currently unknown.

Findings of the study overall: Age advanced and TCR beta diversity per million T cells fell, roughly linearly.

Primed by a sample-barcoded 5' primer and a J-beta primer mix, a second PCR proceeded for roughly 7 to 12 cycles. Via MiXCR, TCRdb re-called the 5' RACE reads, giving one row per CDR3 protein. The repertoire consists of 500,000 to 650,000 distinct CDR3 sequences, with about 27% occurring once and the leading ten covering 3% to 4.5%. These same data were also listed under a study on T cells of mothers and their children.

J is TRBJ1-6 and V is TRBV10-3; tentative D call: TRBD1 (5 bases). The TCR comes from a boy aged 2-9 years in good health. The sequenced sample was blood. CDR3 coding DNA: TGTGCCATCAGTGAACAGGATAATTCACCCCTCCACTTT. Protein sequence: CAISEQDNSPLHF.